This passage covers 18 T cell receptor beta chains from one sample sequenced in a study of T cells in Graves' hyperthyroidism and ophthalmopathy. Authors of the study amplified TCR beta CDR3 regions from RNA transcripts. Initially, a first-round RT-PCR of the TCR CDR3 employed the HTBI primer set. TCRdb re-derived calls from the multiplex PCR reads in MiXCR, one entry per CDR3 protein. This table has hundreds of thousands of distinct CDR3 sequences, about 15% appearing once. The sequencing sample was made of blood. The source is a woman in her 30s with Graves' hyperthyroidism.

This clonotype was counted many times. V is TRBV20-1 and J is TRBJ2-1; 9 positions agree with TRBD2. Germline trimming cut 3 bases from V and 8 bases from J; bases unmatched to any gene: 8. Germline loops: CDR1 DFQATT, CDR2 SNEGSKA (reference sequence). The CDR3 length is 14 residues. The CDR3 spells CSASVAGGVHEQFF. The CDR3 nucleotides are TGCAGTGCTAGCGTGGCGGGAGGGGTCCATGAGCAGTTCTTC.

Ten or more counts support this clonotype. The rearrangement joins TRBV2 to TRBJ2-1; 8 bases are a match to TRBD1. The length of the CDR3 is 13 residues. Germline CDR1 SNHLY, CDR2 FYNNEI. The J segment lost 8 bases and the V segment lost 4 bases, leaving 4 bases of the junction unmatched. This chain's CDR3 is CASSGPGGHEQFF. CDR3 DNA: TGTGCCAGCAGTGGCCCAGGGGGCCATGAGCAGTTCTTC.

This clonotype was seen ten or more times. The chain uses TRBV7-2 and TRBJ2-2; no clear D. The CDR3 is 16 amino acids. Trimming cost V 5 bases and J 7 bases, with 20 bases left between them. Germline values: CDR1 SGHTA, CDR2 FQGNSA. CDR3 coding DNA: TGTGCCAGCAGCCCGCGGATGGCGTCTATGGACGGGGAGCTGTTTTTT. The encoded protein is CASSPRMASMDGELFF.

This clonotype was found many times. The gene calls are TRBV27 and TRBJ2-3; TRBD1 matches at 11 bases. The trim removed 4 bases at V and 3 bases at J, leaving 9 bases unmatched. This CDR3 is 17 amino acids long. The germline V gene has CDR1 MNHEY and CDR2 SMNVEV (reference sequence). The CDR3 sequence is CASSSPGQGVWTDTQYF. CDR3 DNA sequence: TGTGCCAGCAGTTCCCCGGGACAGGGGGTATGGACAGATACGCAGTATTTT.

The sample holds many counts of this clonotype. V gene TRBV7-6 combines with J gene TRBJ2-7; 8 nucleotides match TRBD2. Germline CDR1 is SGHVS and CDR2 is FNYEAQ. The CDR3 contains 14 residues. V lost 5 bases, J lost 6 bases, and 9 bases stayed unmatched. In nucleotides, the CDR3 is TGTGCCAGCAGCACAGCGGGAGAGGCCCTCGAGCAGTACTTC. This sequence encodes CASSTAGEALEQYF.

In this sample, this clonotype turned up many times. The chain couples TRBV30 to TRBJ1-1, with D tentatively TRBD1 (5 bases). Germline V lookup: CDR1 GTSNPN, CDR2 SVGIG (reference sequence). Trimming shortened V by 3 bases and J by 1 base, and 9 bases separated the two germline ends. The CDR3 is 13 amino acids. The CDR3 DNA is TGTGCCTGGAGCTACAGGACGAACACTGAAGCTTTCTTT. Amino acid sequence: CAWSYRTNTEAFF.

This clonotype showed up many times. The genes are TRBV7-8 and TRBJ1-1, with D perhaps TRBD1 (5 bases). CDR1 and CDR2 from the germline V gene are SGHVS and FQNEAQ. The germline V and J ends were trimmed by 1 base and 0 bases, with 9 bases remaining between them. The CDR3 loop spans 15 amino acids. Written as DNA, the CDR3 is TGTGCCAGCAGCTTAGGACAGAGCATGAACACTGAAGCTTTCTTT. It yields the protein CASSLGQSMNTEAFF.

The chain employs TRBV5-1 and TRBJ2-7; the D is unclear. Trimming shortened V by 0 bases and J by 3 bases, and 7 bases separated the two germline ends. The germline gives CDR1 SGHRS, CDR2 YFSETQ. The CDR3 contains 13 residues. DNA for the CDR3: TGCGCCAGCAGCTTGGGAAGCCACTACGAGCAGTACTTC. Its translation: CASSLGSHYEQYF.

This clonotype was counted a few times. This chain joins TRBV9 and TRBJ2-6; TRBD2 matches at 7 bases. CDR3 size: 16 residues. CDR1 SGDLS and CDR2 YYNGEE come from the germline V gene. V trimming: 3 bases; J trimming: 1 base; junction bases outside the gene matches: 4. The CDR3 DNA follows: TGTGCCAGCAGCGCAAGGGAGGGTTCTGGGGCCAACGTCCTGACTTTC. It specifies CASSAREGSGANVLTF.

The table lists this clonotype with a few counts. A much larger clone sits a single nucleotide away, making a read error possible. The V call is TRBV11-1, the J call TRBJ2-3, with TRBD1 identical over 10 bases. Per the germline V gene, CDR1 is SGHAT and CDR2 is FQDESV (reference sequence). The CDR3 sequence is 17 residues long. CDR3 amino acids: CASSFAGTGAGEDTRYF. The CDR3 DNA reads TGTGCCAGCAGCTTCGCCGGGACAGGGGCCGGTGAAGATACGCGGTATTTT.

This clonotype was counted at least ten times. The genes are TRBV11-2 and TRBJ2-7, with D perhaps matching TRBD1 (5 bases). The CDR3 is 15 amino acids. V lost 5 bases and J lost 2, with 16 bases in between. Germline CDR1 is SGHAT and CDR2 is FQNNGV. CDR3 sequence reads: CASSRPSTETYEQYF. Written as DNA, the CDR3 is TGTGCCAGCAGCCGGCCCTCGACAGAGACCTACGAGCAGTACTTC.

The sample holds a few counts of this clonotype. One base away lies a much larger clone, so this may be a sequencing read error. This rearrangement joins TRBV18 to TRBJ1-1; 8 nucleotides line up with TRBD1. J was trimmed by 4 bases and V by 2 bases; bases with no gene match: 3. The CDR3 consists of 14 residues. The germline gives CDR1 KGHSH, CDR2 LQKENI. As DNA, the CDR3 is TGTGCCAGCTCACCAGACAGGGGTGGCACTGAAGCTTTCTTT. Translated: CASSPDRGGTEAFF.

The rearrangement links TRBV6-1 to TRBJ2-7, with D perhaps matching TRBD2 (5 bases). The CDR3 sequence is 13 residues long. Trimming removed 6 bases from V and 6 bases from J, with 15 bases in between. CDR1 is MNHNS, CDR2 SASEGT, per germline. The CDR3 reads CASSSSSKGEQYF. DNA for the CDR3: TGTGCCAGCAGCTCTAGCTCAAAGGGCGAGCAGTACTTC.

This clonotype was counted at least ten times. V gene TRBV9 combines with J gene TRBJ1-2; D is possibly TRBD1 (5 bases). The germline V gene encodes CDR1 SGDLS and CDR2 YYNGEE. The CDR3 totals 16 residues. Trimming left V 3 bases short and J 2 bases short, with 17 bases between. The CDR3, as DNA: TGTGCCAGCAGCGCGACAGACATCAGCCAAAACTATGGCTACACCTTC. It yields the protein CASSATDISQNYGYTF.

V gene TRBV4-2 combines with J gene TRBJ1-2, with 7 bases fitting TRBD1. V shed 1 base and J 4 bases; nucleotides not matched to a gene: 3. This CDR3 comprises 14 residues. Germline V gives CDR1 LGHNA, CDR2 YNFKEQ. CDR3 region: CASSQARDSYGYTF. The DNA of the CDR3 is TGTGCCAGCAGCCAAGCCCGGGACAGCTATGGCTACACCTTC.

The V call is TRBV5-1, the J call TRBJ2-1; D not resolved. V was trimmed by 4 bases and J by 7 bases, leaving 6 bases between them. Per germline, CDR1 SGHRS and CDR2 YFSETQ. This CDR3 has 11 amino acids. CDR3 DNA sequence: TGCGCCAGCAGCGATGAAAATGAGCAGTTCTTC. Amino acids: CASSDENEQFF.

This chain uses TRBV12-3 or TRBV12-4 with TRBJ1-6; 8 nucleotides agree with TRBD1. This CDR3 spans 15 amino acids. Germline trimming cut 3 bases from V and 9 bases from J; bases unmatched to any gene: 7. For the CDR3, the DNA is TGTGCCAGCAGTTTCGGAGACAGGGGTTTTTCACCCCTCCACTTT. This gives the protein CASSFGDRGFSPLHF.

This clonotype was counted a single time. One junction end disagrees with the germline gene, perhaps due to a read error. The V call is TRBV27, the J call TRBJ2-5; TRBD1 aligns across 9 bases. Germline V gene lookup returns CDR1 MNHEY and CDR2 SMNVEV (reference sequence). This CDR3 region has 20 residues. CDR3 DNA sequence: TGTGCCAGCAGTTTATCCCCGGCACAGGGGGCTGGGACGAGCCAAGAGGCCCAGTACTTC. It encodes CASSLSPAQGAGTSQEAQYF.